These 29 T cell receptor beta chains originate from one sample sequenced in a study of tumour-infiltrating T cells in Burkitt lymphoma. Sequencing was performed with immunoSEQ multiplex PCR; in TCRdb, only in-frame clones are kept and a portion is missing. The table records 7,000 or so clones, 17% of them present only once. The specimen was tumor tissue. The receptor source for this set is a human donor with diffuse large B-cell lymphoma.

The sample holds a few counts of this clone. The chain couples TRBV7-9 to TRBJ2-7; maybe TRBD2 (5 bases). The CDR3 is made up of 13 amino acids. The germline V gene encodes CDR1 SEHNR and CDR2 FQNEAQ (reference sequence). The germline V and J ends were trimmed by 7 bases and 3 bases, with 13 bases remaining between them. The CDR3 sequence is CASNLAGLYEQYF. The CDR3, as DNA: TGTGCCAGCAATTTGGCGGGCCTCTACGAGCAGTACTTC.

A word on this clone: An end of the junction differs from the germline gene, which may be a read error. The rearrangement links TRBV19 to TRBJ2-2; 11 bases align to TRBD2. This CDR3 comprises 17 residues. The germline V gene has CDR1 LNHDA and CDR2 SQIVND (reference sequence). The CDR3 sequence: CANSTPLAGGGTGELFF. The CDR3 DNA sequence: TGTGCCAATAGTACTCCGCTAGCGGGAGGAGGGACCGGGGAGCTGTTTTTT.

This chain connects TRBV5-6 to TRBJ2-1; no clear D gene. The length of the CDR3 is 15 residues. CDR1 is SGHDT, CDR2 YYEEEE, per germline. V lost 4 bases and J lost 4, with 15 bases in between. The CDR3 protein is CASSPHSDAYNEQFF. The DNA of the CDR3 is TGTGCCAGCAGCCCGCACTCGGACGCTTACAATGAGCAGTTCTTC.

The rearrangement links TRBV7-9 to TRBJ2-7; a weak D match, TRBD2 (5 bases). CDR3 length equals 13 residues. The V end lost 7 bases, the J end lost 3 bases, and 13 bases lay between the germline ends. Germline values: CDR1 SEHNR, CDR2 FQNEAQ (reference sequence). As DNA, the CDR3 is TGTGCCAGCATTATAGAGGGCAGCTACGAGCAGTACTTC. This encodes CASIIEGSYEQYF.

This clone was seen a handful of times. V is TRBV5-8 and J is TRBJ2-7; TRBD1 agrees at 7 bases. This CDR3 is 16 amino acids long. V was clipped by 2 bases and J by 1 base; unmatched bases: 9. Germline V gene lookup returns CDR1 SGHTS and CDR2 YDEGEE. CDR3 residues: CASSFVRDSLSYEQYF. CDR3 DNA sequence: TGTGCCAGCAGCTTCGTAAGGGACAGTTTGTCCTACGAGCAGTACTTC.

This clone appeared a few times. The chain links TRBV9 to TRBJ2-2; possible D gene TRBD2, 5 bases. The CDR3 covers 15 residues. Trimming cost V 2 bases and J 4 bases, with 12 bases left between them. Germline V gene data show CDR1 as SGDLS and CDR2 as YYNGEE. The CDR3 sequence: CASSVLGGFTGELFF. CDR3 nucleotide sequence: TGTGCCAGCAGCGTGCTAGGCGGGTTCACCGGGGAGCTGTTTTTT.

This clone showed up just a few times. A junction boundary mismatches the germline segment, possibly from a read error. This rearrangement joins TRBV5-4 to TRBJ1-2; D uncertain. Germline V lookup: CDR1 SGHNT, CDR2 YYREEE (reference sequence). CDR3 size: 16 residues. The CDR3 loop is CTSSPPPGRINYGYTF. The CDR3 DNA reads TGTACCAGCAGCCCCCCCCCGGGCAGGATCAACTATGGCTACACCTTC.

The chain uses TRBV4-1 and TRBJ2-1; D is unresolved. The CDR3 runs 15 residues. The germline V and J ends were trimmed by 4 bases and 7 bases, with 17 bases remaining between them. CDR1 MGHRA and CDR2 YSYEKL come from the germline V gene. CDR3 amino acids: CASSRVQKRLNEQFF. CDR3 coding DNA: TGCGCCAGCAGCCGAGTCCAGAAGCGATTGAATGAGCAGTTCTTC.

The chain is built from TRBV2 and TRBJ2-5, with D possibly TRBD2 on 5 matching bases. V lost 8 bases, J lost 2 bases, and 12 bases lay in between. Germline V gene sequence: CDR1 SNHLY, CDR2 FYNNEI. CDR3 length: 13 amino acids. The CDR3 spells CASPEADQETQYF. The CDR3 bases are TGTGCCAGCCCGGAGGCAGATCAAGAGACCCAGTACTTC.

Turning to this clone: At one of its ends the junction is not consistent with the germline gene, which may arise from a read error. The rearrangement uses TRBV7-7 and TRBJ2-2; the match to TRBD1 covers 9 bases. CDR3 size: 15 residues. Per the germline V gene, CDR1 is SSHAT and CDR2 is FNYEAQ (reference sequence). Here the CDR3 reads CASSLETGGTGELFF. The CDR3 region has the DNA TGTGCTAGCAGCTTAGAGACAGGGGGCACCGGGGAGCTGTTTTTT.

This chain connects TRBV4-1 to TRBJ2-7; 9 bases align to TRBD2. The CDR3 is 14 amino acids. Germline lookup yields CDR1 MGHRA and CDR2 YSYEKL. V dropped 4 bases and J dropped 2; count of bases not matched to a gene: 3. CDR3 sequence: CASSRTSDAYEQYF. CDR3 nucleotides: TGCGCCAGCAGCCGGACTAGCGATGCCTACGAGCAGTACTTC.

This clone was recorded a few times. This chain uses TRBV5-1 with TRBJ2-2, with 10 bases lining up with TRBD1. The CDR3 runs 15 residues. Per the germline V gene, CDR1 is SGHRS and CDR2 is YFSETQ. After removal of 2 bases from V and 5 bases from J, the junction contained 3 bases not matched to a gene. DNA for the CDR3: TGCGCCAGCAGCTTAAGGACAGGGGGGACCGGGGAGCTGTTTTTT. It codes for CASSLRTGGTGELFF.

The chain uses TRBV28 and TRBJ1-5; the D gene is possibly TRBD1 (6 bases). Trimming removed 6 bases from V and 2 bases from J, with 20 bases in between. The CDR3 loop spans 17 amino acids. Germline assignment: CDR1 MDHEN and CDR2 SYDVKM. CDR3 sequence (DNA): TGTGCCAGCAGAGACCGAGGAGTCAGGGGAGGCAATCAGCCCCAGCATTTT. It specifies CASRDRGVRGGNQPQHF.

The rearrangement joins TRBV7-9 to TRBJ2-7, with 8 bases aligning to TRBD1. V lost 7 bases to trimming and J lost 5 bases; unmatched junction nucleotides: 10. Germline V gene data show CDR1 as SEHNR and CDR2 as FQNEAQ (reference sequence). The CDR3 sequence is 14 residues long. The CDR3 nucleotides are TGTGCCAGCACCCGTTCGGACAGGGTTCACGAGCAGTACTTC. This sequence encodes CASTRSDRVHEQYF.

The chain uses TRBV11-2 and TRBJ2-7; TRBD1 agrees at 7 bases. After removal of 0 bases from V and 6 bases from J, the junction contained 2 bases not matched to a gene. CDR1 SGHAT and CDR2 FQNNGV come from the germline V gene. CDR3 size: 13 residues. CDR3 bases: TGTGCCAGCAGCTTAGATCCAGGGGGCGAGCAGTACTTC. It encodes CASSLDPGGEQYF.

This clone was seen a few times. The gene calls are TRBV6-6 and TRBJ2-2; possibly TRBD2 for D (5 bases). Trimming shortened V by 6 bases and J by 2 bases, and 10 bases separated the two germline ends. The germline V gene has CDR1 MNHNY and CDR2 SVGAGI (reference sequence). This CDR3 comprises 14 residues. CDR3 bases: TGTGCCAGCAGAACCCGGGAAAACACCGGGGAGCTGTTTTTT. It translates to CASRTRENTGELFF.

The J gene is TRBJ1-3, the V gene TRBV12-5, with D perhaps TRBD1 (6 bases). The CDR3 has 14 residues. The V gene's germline CDR1 is LGHNT and CDR2 FRNRAP. The ends were cut back, 7 bases at V and 0 bases at J, with 10 bases in the middle. Written as DNA, the CDR3 is TGTGCTAGTGACACAGGGAGCTCTGGAAACACCATATATTTT. Residues: CASDTGSSGNTIYF.

This clone showed up just a few times. The CDR3 nucleotides are TGTGCCAGCAGCAACCGGGACTCAGCCTACGAGCAGTACTTC. As protein: CASSNRDSAYEQYF. The chain uses TRBV5-4 and TRBJ2-7, with D tentatively TRBD2 (6 bases). Germline V gene lookup returns CDR1 SGHNT and CDR2 YYREEE (reference sequence). Trimming removed 4 bases from V and 2 bases from J, with 13 bases in between. The CDR3 loop spans 14 amino acids.

The chain carries TRBV7-6 and TRBJ2-7; TRBD1 agrees at 7 bases. Germline CDR1 SGHVS, CDR2 FNYEAQ. The junction had 9 bases not matched to a gene; V was cut back by 4 bases and J by 3 bases. This CDR3 region has 15 residues. The CDR3 nucleotides read TGTGCCAGCAGCTCGGAACAGGGGTCTCTCTACGAGCAGTACTTC. Encoded protein: CASSSEQGSLYEQYF.

The chain has TRBV15 and TRBJ1-5; D is unresolved. CDR1 LNHNV and CDR2 YYDKDF come from the germline V gene (reference sequence). This CDR3 is built from 14 residues. Trimming pared 6 bases from V and 3 bases from J, leaving 12 bases between. Here the CDR3 DNA reads TGTGCCACCAGAGGAGGGAGTTACAATCAGCCCCAGCATTTT. It codes for CATRGGSYNQPQHF.

The rearrangement links TRBV10-2 to TRBJ2-6; D remains ambiguous. The V and J ends lost 7 bases and 2 bases respectively, with 6 bases between them. The V gene's germline CDR1 is WSHSY and CDR2 SAAADI. The CDR3 runs to 13 residues. The CDR3: CASTTAGANVLTF. The CDR3 region has the DNA TGCGCCAGCACTACAGCTGGGGCCAACGTCCTGACTTTC.

This clone showed up just a few times. The chain is built from TRBV5-8 and TRBJ2-2; weak D call: TRBD2 (5 bases). V was shortened by 0 bases and J by 4 bases, with 13 bases between the two germline ends. Germline CDR1 SGHTS, CDR2 YDEGEE. The CDR3 has 16 residues. CDR3 DNA sequence: TGTGCCAGCAGCTTGGTCGAGTCTAGCCGCACCGGGGAGCTGTTTTTT. Translation gives CASSLVESSRTGELFF.

This chain links TRBV28 with TRBJ2-7; 7 bases match TRBD2. The germline gives CDR1 MDHEN, CDR2 SYDVKM. Germline trimming cut 1 base from V and 2 bases from J; bases unmatched to any gene: 2. The CDR3 extends over 14 amino acids. CDR3 protein: CASSLYGGTYEQYF. As DNA, the CDR3 is TGTGCCAGCAGTTTATACGGGGGGACCTACGAGCAGTACTTC.

This clone is deemed large. The gene calls are TRBV2 and TRBJ1-1; tentative D call: TRBD1 (5 bases). The germline V and J ends were trimmed by 8 bases and 5 bases, with 15 bases remaining between them. In germline, CDR1 is SNHLY, CDR2 FYNNEI. The CDR3 is 13 amino acids. The CDR3 sequence: CASCLWGETEAFF. CDR3 coding DNA: TGTGCCAGCTGTCTATGGGGGGAAACTGAAGCTTTCTTT.

The CDR3 DNA reads as TGCAGCGTTGAAGGGACCGACAGGGGGACTTACAATGAGCAGTTCTTC. Translated: CSVEGTDRGTYNEQFF. The chain carries TRBV29-1 and TRBJ2-1; 9 nucleotides agree with TRBD1. V shed 1 base, J shed 4 bases, and the junction held 8 bases outside the gene matches. Germline CDR1 SQVTM, CDR2 ANQGSEA. The CDR3 has 16 residues.

This clone showed up just a few times. The chain combines TRBV11-1 with TRBJ2-7, with 12 positions matching TRBD2. The CDR3 is 18 amino acids. The trim removed 8 bases at V and 7 bases at J, leaving 21 bases unmatched. Germline V gene data show CDR1 as SGHAT and CDR2 as FQDESV (reference sequence). The CDR3: CASATLPARLAGGSEQYF. The CDR3 DNA reads TGTGCCAGCGCCACCCTTCCTGCCCGGCTAGCGGGAGGGTCGGAGCAGTACTTC.

Only a few counts were recorded for this clone. The gene calls are TRBV19 and TRBJ2-1; 9 nucleotides match TRBD2. This CDR3 comprises 15 residues. Germline V gene data show CDR1 as LNHDA and CDR2 as SQIVND (reference sequence). The trim removed 7 bases at V and 1 base at J, leaving 5 bases unmatched. The chain's CDR3 is CASTLAGRSYNEQFF. The CDR3 DNA reads TGTGCCAGTACCCTAGCGGGAAGGTCCTACAATGAGCAGTTCTTC.

This clone turned up a few times. The V gene is TRBV5-1, the J gene TRBJ2-7, with 12 bases identical to TRBD1. Trimming cost V 0 bases and J 4 bases; bases outside gene matches: 8. This CDR3 spans 17 amino acids. The germline gives CDR1 SGHRS, CDR2 YFSETQ. The CDR3 DNA is TGCGCCAGCAGCTTGGGGGCTGGGACAGGGGGCCAGTACGAGCAGTACTTC. Translated, it gives CASSLGAGTGGQYEQYF.

The J gene is TRBJ2-7, the V gene TRBV9, with D possibly matching TRBD2 (6 bases). This CDR3 region has 14 residues. Trimming left V 3 bases short and J 0 bases short, with 10 bases between. Germline V gene lookup returns CDR1 SGDLS and CDR2 YYNGEE. The CDR3 DNA follows: TGTGCCAGCAGCGCGGACGGGAGCTCCTACGAGCAGTACTTC. Amino acid sequence: CASSADGSSYEQYF.